This T cell receptor (beta chain) originates from a study of cytomegalovirus exposure and HLA in healthy donors (dated by TCRdb to about 2017). For context, the study as a whole: An earlier analysis of a few hundred of the donors reported approximately 300 Gb of sequence data and 117 million unique TCR beta sequences obtained from around 190 million T cells. An early release covering more than 500 HLA-typed donors comprised about 310 gigabases of sequencing data and tens of millions of unique TCR sequences. Among the roughly 400 genotyped donors, around 79% belonged to the genetic ancestry cluster associated with self-reported Caucasian donors. The aim of the study was to test whether cataloging public T cell receptors could identify signatures of past pathogen exposure. The study profiled the T cell repertoires of about 640 subjects by immunosequencing and related them to cytomegalovirus serostatus. In addition to the first cohort of 500 to 850 subjects, a separate validation cohort of 120 different subjects was used. To predict cytomegalovirus infection status, the study combined high-throughput TCR immunosequencing, statistical association of individual TCRs with disease status, and machine learning. A later analysis re-examined previously published TCR beta repertoires from about 700 donors and added high-resolution HLA genotyping to investigate patterns of TCR occurrence. Rather than drawing on any new phenotypic data, the later analysis identified candidate immune exposures from TCR beta sequences and the way those sequences occurred across donors. An earlier analysis of a few hundred of the donors applied high-throughput TCR beta sequencing to assess whether each TCR beta V gene segment acted as functional or pseudogenic. Donor age, sex, ethnicity and CMV serostatus were compiled together with the repertoire data. A later genetic analysis used genome-wide SNP genotypes for about 65% of the 666 donors, treating that subset as a discovery cohort. Every repertoire in the discovery cohort had been generated on one and the same sequencing platform. Class I and class II HLA loci were covered by the typing at four-digit resolution. The number of typed donors differed by locus: about 620-640 for A, B, C, DRB1 and DQB1; 500 to 550 for DQA1; approximately 600 for DPA1; and some 470 for DPB1. About 5 DR-DQ haplotypes were handled as single units for association and clustering, since linkage in the cohort was strong. Among some 400 genotyped donors of the cohort, an average of 235,054 unique TCR beta nucleotide sequences were sequenced per donor, around a sixth of them non-productive.

Overall study outcomes, separate from this receptor: A few of the identified cytomegalovirus-associated TCR beta chains were confirmed in vitro to be specific for cytomegalovirus antigens. The classifier was reported to diagnose cytomegalovirus status with high specificity and sensitivity in both the original cohort and the validation cohort. In an earlier analysis of 587 of the donors, most TCR beta V segments appeared in productive rearrangements about 87% or about 30% of the time, broadly matching IMGT annotations. The study gave a list of around 170 TCR beta chains associated with cytomegalovirus. Strong co-occurrence of HLA alleles, especially DR and DQ, made assigning TCR associations to individual alleles difficult. The only immune exposure information available for the cohort was CMV serostatus. Roughly uniform sequencing depth across donors was assumed in presence/absence analyses, although this assumption may not hold. Most CMV-associated TCR beta chains appeared to be HLA-restricted in a later analysis, and the HLA associations seemed to be driven largely by CMV exposure. Across donors, most TCR sequences were observed very rarely, whereas some public TCRs were present in many individuals. A further reported finding was that TCR beta sequences accurately predicted the HLA-A and HLA-B alleles for most subjects in the first cohort. Because counts were too low, roughly 16 rarely observed V segments, including chromosome 9 orphons, were left out of the earlier analysis of roughly 600 of the donors. A group of highly shared sequence variants was considered likely to be a technical artifact of the sequencing pipeline. A later genetic analysis reported fewer N-insertions in productive TCRs among donors in an Asian-associated ancestry cluster than the roughly 720-donor mean. Only TCR beta chains were sequenced in this cohort, and the absence of alpha or paired-chain data limited detectable features. In a later analysis, TCR association rates were found to vary across HLA loci, with the most associated TCRs seen for DRB1 alleles and the fewest for HLA-C alleles. A later analysis reported that several top co-occurrence clusters appeared linked to parvovirus B19, influenza, CMV and Epstein-Barr virus. The authors suggested that the approach could potentially be generalized to other disease states and immunological phenotypes. A later analysis found that HLA-associated TCR beta chains were more clonally expanded and had lower generation probabilities than equally common non-associated chains. The 87-base-pair reads could not distinguish some IMGT-functional V segments, including TRBV6-2 and TRBV6-3, so those segments were excluded. A later genetic analysis associated a missense DCLRE1C variant with V-gene and J-gene trimming of TCR beta chains, and an independent cohort replicated the association. HLA typing was unavailable for some donors at each locus, so association tests used only the typed subset. Correlated functional status among segregating V segments might reflect linkage disequilibrium, but an unknown experimental factor could not be ruled out. In a later analysis, around 17,000 TCR beta sequences were associated with specific HLA alleles at a false discovery rate of 0.05.

In total, over 600 healthy bone marrow donors made up the cohort. At the time of sampling, every cohort member was nominally healthy, though immune exposures that went unrecorded were likely present. The donor was CMV seronegative and belonged to the group of several hundred seronegative cohort members. A peripheral blood sample was provided by each donor, and peripheral blood mononuclear cells were used for TCR beta sequencing. The Qiagen DNeasy Blood Extraction Kit was used to extract genomic DNA from the blood cell samples. The germline V gene sets CDR1 to LGHNA and CDR2 to YNFKEQ. V has 2 bases trimmed and J has 3 bases trimmed; junction bases matching no gene number 13. The CDR3 contains 18 residues, cysteine and phenylalanine counted. Of all the DNA, just the CDR3 is kept, 54 bases in frame from base 1. Regarding this clone: The antigen it recognizes is unknown. Base qualities are not recorded, but no much larger clone differs from it by a single base.

Library preparation used the immunoSEQ multiplex PCR assay. A mixture of 60 forward primers for TCR Vbeta segments and 13 reverse primers for TCR Jbeta segments was used in the multiplex PCR. A multiplex PCR assay on genomic DNA amplified the CDR3 region of rearranged TCR beta genes. On the Illumina HiSeq System, the amplified TCR beta libraries were sequenced as 87-base-pair reads. In the source study's methods: A later analysis counted about 80 million unique TCR beta chains across the 650 to 700 repertoires, and approximately 11 million of these chains were shared by at least two donors. To remove PCR and sequencing errors, raw reads were error-corrected and collapsed into unique sequences using a nearest-neighbor algorithm that merged closely related sequences. CDR3 sequences were aligned to IMGT reference sequences to assign V, D and J gene segments. Each retained sequence needed at least a six-nucleotide match to both a V gene segment and a J gene segment. Rearrangements were called productive when the CDR3 lacked stop codons and stayed in frame with V and J; all others were non-productive. CDR3 was defined according to IMGT convention as the region running from the second conserved V-encoded cysteine to the conserved J-encoded phenylalanine. In an earlier analysis of some 550 of the donors, sequences lacking an unambiguous match to a single V gene segment were excluded. In an earlier analysis of 587 of the donors, V segments were called functional above 56.7% productive rearrangements and were called segregating when the between-donor standard deviation exceeded 5%. A statistical classification framework was developed to diagnose cytomegalovirus status using the catalog of TCR beta chain sequences. V and J gene assignment, in a later analysis, came from comparing TCR nucleotide sequences with IMGT/GENE-DB human TR gene sequences. A later analysis assigned CDR3 sequences and most-parsimonious VDJ recombination scenarios with the TCRdist pipeline. In a later analysis, each TCR beta chain was defined by its CDR3 amino acid sequence together with its V-gene family, and reads without a unique V-gene family were excluded. A later analysis removed 500 to 650 highly shared, low-generation-probability nucleotide sequences to deal with suspected cross-contamination and a sequencing artifact. In a later analysis, a clonal expansion index was calculated for each public chain from normalized within-repertoire ranks of inferred template counts. A later analysis computed generation probabilities with a VDJ recombination model fitted to out-of-frame rearrangements, and checked the results against IGoR. In a later analysis, hypergeometric tests were used to score TCR-TCR, TCR-HLA and TCR-CMV co-occurrence, with a repertoire-size bias correction applied to TCR pairs. To estimate false discovery rates, a later analysis permuted the HLA or CMV assignments 20 times. In a later analysis, co-occurring TCRs were grouped using DBSCAN, and TCRdist sequence similarity was added for clustering within HLA-allele-positive subsets. Co-occurrence clustering excluded repertoires with fewer than 30,000 or more than 120,000 public chains, plus five with anomalous nucleotide sharing. Sourced from immuneACCESS, this table was stored by TCRdb with only in-frame sequences that have V and J called. A share of the clones is absent; for the studies checked, an unresolved V gene accounts for under half, and the remainder has no known explanation. V, J and clone size were drawn from that table, and D and trimming were deduced from the DNA. A total of 130,000 to 150,000 clones appear in this sample, 60% to 85% of them only once. Less than 3.5% of the sample is in the top ten clones.

Recombination joined TRBV4-2 with TRBJ2-7; TRBD1 agrees with 10 junctional bases. The sequenced sample consisted of PBMCs. This sequence originates from a male donor in good health and CMV-seronegative. The DNA is TGTGCCAGCAGCCAACAGAAACCCGGGACAGGGGTCCTCTACGAGCAGTACTTC. Its amino acids are CASSQQKPGTGVLYEQYF.